These T cell receptor beta chains were read from a single sample in a study of blood T cell repertoires in COVID-19. Produced via immunoSEQ multiplex PCR; TCRdb's table is partial and in-frame only. The data show about 150,000 clones, around 84% seen once. Material for sequencing was peripheral blood. All receptors derive from a man aged 25 to 40 with COVID-19, enrolled during active disease. Both conserved end residues are part of each CDR3. D genes are given only for firm matches. Size tells how often a clone was seen (once, few, many) or the class of an expanded clone, and some rows leave it out.

clone_size	cdr3_length	v_call	d_call	j_call	cdr3_nt	cdr3_aa
once	14	TRBV7-9	-	TRBJ2-3	TGTGCCAGCAGCTTATTGGACTTCACAGATACGCAGTATTTT	CASSLLDFTDTQYF
-	13	TRBV11-1	-	TRBJ1-1	TGTGCCAGCATCAATCACAGGGATACTGAAGCTTTCTTT	CASINHRDTEAFF
few	16	TRBV2	TRBD2	TRBJ2-3	TGTGCCAGCAAGAAGGGCTTAGCGGGAGTAACAGATACGCAGTATTTT	CASKKGLAGVTDTQYF
-	14	TRBV15	-	TRBJ2-1	TGTGCCACCGGGGGCCGGGTCTCCTACAATGAGCAGTTCTTC	CATGGRVSYNEQFF
-	16	TRBV3-1/TRBV3-2	TRBD2	TRBJ2-1	TGTGCCAGCAGCCAAACCGGGACTAGCGTCTACAATGAGCAGTTCTTC	CASSQTGTSVYNEQFF
-	12	TRBV25-1	-	TRBJ2-7	TGTGCCAGCAGTGAGTCCGTCTACGAGCAGTACTTC	CASSESVYEQYF
-	15	TRBV28	TRBD1	TRBJ1-2	TGTGCCAGCAGTACCTTTAACGGACAGGGAAGCGGCTACACCTTC	CASSTFNGQGSGYTF
-	14	TRBV7-9	TRBD1	TRBJ1-6	TGTGCCAGCAGCTTAAACTCCCGGCAGGGGGCCCTCCACTTT	CASSLNSRQGALHF
-	14	TRBV18	-	TRBJ2-1	TGTGCCAGCTCACGAGACAGGAACAACAATGAGCAGTTCTTC	CASSRDRNNNEQFF
-	15	TRBV7-2	TRBD2	TRBJ2-1	TGTGCCAGCAGCTCCACTAGCGGGGACTACAATGAGCAGTTCTTC	CASSSTSGDYNEQFF
-	12	TRBV24-1	-	TRBJ2-1	TGTGCCACCAGTGGTACGGGGGATGAGCAGTTCTTC	CATSGTGDEQFF
-	14	TRBV25-1	-	TRBJ1-6	TGTGCCAGCAGTGTAGTGGGGGGACGATCACCCCTCCACTTT	CASSVVGGRSPLHF
few	15	TRBV6-4	-	TRBJ2-6	TGTGCCAGCAGTGAGGACAGCCCTGGGGCCAACGTCCTGACTTTC	CASSEDSPGANVLTF
-	15	TRBV27	TRBD1	TRBJ2-3	TGTGCCAGCAGTTGGGGACAGGCCGGCACAGATACGCAGTATTTT	CASSWGQAGTDTQYF
-	13	TRBV7-9	TRBD2	TRBJ2-7	TGTGCCAGCATAACTAGCGGAACCTACGAGCAGTACTTC	CASITSGTYEQYF
-	18	TRBV27	TRBD1	TRBJ2-5	TGTGCCAGCAGTTTATTCGTCCCTTCCCCGGGACAGGCCGAGACCCAGTACTTC	CASSLFVPSPGQAETQYF
-	14	TRBV19	-	TRBJ2-7	TGTGCCAGTAGCTTAGCCGGGAGAAATACTAAGCAGTACTTC	CASSLAGRNTKQYF
-	14	TRBV3-1/TRBV3-2	-	TRBJ1-4	TGTGCCAGCAGCCGGCGAGAGACTTCGGAAAAACTGTTTTTT	CASSRRETSEKLFF
-	16	TRBV5-1	TRBD1	TRBJ2-1	TGCGCCAGCAGCTTGGAGGGGGACAGGGATTACAATGAGCAGTTCTTC	CASSLEGDRDYNEQFF
-	15	TRBV30	-	TRBJ1-1	TGTGCCTGGAGTGCAGGGGAGCGGTTGAACACTGAAGCTTTCTTT	CAWSAGERLNTEAFF
-	13	TRBV15	-	TRBJ1-6	TGTGCCACGTCAGACAAATCTAATTCACCCCTCCACTTT	CATSDKSNSPLHF
few	15	TRBV14	-	TRBJ1-1	TGTGCCAGCAGCCAAGTTTGGCCGGGTTCGACTGAAGCTTTCTTT	CASSQVWPGSTEAFF
-	13	TRBV19	TRBD1	TRBJ1-2	TGTGCCAGTAGTAGACAGGGGACCGATGGCTACACCTTC	CASSRQGTDGYTF